The entry that follows covers one T cell receptor beta chain sequence. Its antigen is not known. The entry originates in a study of cytomegalovirus exposure and HLA in healthy donors. Study findings and constraints: Exclusion as indistinguishable affected some V segments, including TRBV6-2 and TRBV6-3.

PCR was performed using 60 Vbeta and 13 Jbeta primers. TCRdb's table, derived via immunoSEQ multiplex PCR, lists solely in-frame clones and lacks some. The profile covers roughly 150,000 clones, with roughly 80% appearing a single time and under 3% taken by the ten largest. Trimming cost V 5 bases and J 4 bases, with 20 bases left between them. The CDR3 runs to 17 residues. In germline, CDR1 is MNHEY, CDR2 SMNVEV (reference sequence). Material: PBMCs. The receptor comes from a male donor in good health and CMV-seronegative. V and J are TRBV27 and TRBJ2-2; weak D call: TRBD1 (8 bases). The CDR3 coding sequence is TGTGCCAGCAGTCCCCGGGGGGCAGGGGGCGGCACCGGGGAGCTGTTTTTT. This sequence encodes CASSPRGAGGGTGELFF.